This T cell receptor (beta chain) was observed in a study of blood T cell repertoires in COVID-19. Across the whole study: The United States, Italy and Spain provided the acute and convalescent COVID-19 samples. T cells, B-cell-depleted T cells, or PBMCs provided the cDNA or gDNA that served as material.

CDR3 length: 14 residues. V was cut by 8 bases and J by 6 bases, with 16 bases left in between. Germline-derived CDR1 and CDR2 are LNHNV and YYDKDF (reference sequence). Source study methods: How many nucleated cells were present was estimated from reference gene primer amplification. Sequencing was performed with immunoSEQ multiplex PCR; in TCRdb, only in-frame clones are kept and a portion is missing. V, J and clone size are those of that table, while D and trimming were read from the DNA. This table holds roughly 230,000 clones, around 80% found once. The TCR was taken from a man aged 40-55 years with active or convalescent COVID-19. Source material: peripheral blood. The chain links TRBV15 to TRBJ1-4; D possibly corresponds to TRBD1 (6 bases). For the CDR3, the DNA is TGTGCCACCGAATTGACAGGAGATGATGAAAAACTGTTTTTT. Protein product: CATELTGDDEKLFF.